The 29 T cell receptor beta chains below were found in one sample sequenced in a study of CD8+ T cells in alopecia areata. Treatment reported: oral pan-JAK inhibitor, 5-10 mg twice daily. Sequencing templates came from extracted RNA that was reverse transcribed into cDNA. TCRdb's copy holds only in-frame clones and misses some; the assay was immunoSEQ multiplex PCR. This sample has 90,000 to 120,000 clones, with 84% found just once. The sample was CD8+ T cells sorted from blood, taken at week 24, from a patient treated with tofacitinib. All receptors derive from a human donor with alopecia areata.

The genes are TRBV5-1 and TRBJ1-1; weak D call: TRBD1 (6 bases). V dropped 5 bases and J dropped 4 bases, with 12 bases sitting between them. The CDR3 length is 13 residues. Germline loops: CDR1 SGHRS, CDR2 YFSETQ. CDR3 region: CASSYAGATEAFF. The CDR3 DNA is TGCGCCAGCAGTTACGCAGGGGCCACTGAAGCTTTCTTT.

V and J are TRBV6-6 and TRBJ2-3; 12 positions match TRBD2. V shed 4 bases and J 4 bases; nucleotides not matched to a gene: 3. Germline CDR1 and CDR2: MNHNY and SVGAGI (reference sequence). CDR3 length: 15 residues. CDR3 loop: CASSFASGGADTQYF. CDR3 nucleotide sequence: TGTGCCAGCAGTTTCGCTAGCGGGGGGGCAGATACGCAGTATTTT.

The chain employs TRBV7-9 and TRBJ2-3; no definite D call. The CDR3 runs to 13 residues. V was shortened by 1 base and J by 3 bases, with 5 bases between the two germline ends. Germline-derived CDR1 and CDR2 are SEHNR and FQNEAQ (reference sequence). The CDR3 loop is CASSLDRTDTQYF. In DNA, the CDR3 is TGTGCCAGCAGCTTAGATCGGACAGATACGCAGTATTTT.

V usage is TRBV4-1 and J usage is TRBJ2-6, with TRBD2 identical over 7 bases. The CDR3 has 16 amino acids. The germline V gene encodes CDR1 MGHRA and CDR2 YSYEKL. Germline trimming cut 1 base from V and 2 bases from J; bases unmatched to any gene: 2. The CDR3 reads CASSQVGGAGANVLTF. The CDR3 DNA reads TGCGCCAGCAGCCAAGTTGGGGGGGCTGGGGCCAACGTCCTGACTTTC.

The chain joins TRBV27 to TRBJ2-7; D is unclear. Germline values: CDR1 MNHEY, CDR2 SMNVEV (reference sequence). The CDR3 is made up of 13 amino acids. V gave up 2 bases and J gave up 3 bases, with 8 bases separating them. CDR3 loop: CASSLGPDYEQYF. The CDR3 DNA is TGTGCCAGCAGTTTAGGGCCGGACTACGAGCAGTACTTC.

The rearrangement uses TRBV18 and TRBJ1-1; D is possibly TRBD1 (6 bases). The germline CDR1 and CDR2 sequences are KGHSH and LQKENI. This CDR3 spans 15 amino acids. Trimming removed 2 bases at V and 0 bases at J, with 10 bases between. CDR3 loop: CASSPEEGVNTEAFF. CDR3 nucleotides: TGTGCCAGCTCACCAGAGGAGGGGGTGAACACTGAAGCTTTCTTT.

V gene TRBV6-5 combines with J gene TRBJ2-5, with 12 bases fitting TRBD2. Germline V gene lookup returns CDR1 MNHEY and CDR2 SVGAGI. J gave up 1 base and V 7 bases, and 4 bases lay outside the gene matches. The CDR3 extends over 15 amino acids. This CDR3 is CASTLAGGIQETQYF. CDR3 in DNA: TGTGCCAGCACCCTAGCGGGGGGGATCCAAGAGACCCAGTACTTC.

The rearrangement joins TRBV13 to TRBJ2-2; D may be TRBD2 (6 bases). Deletions cut 0 bases from V and 5 bases from J, with 7 bases between. Germline values: CDR1 PRHDT, CDR2 FYEKMQ (reference sequence). This CDR3 region has 14 residues. The CDR3 sequence is CASSLGLATGELFF. In nucleotides, the CDR3 is TGTGCCAGCAGCTTAGGACTAGCTACCGGGGAGCTGTTTTTT.

The CDR3 bases are TGTGCCAGCAGCTTGTACGGCAATGAAAATTCACCCCTCCACTTT. This gives the protein CASSLYGNENSPLHF. The chain uses TRBV5-5 and TRBJ1-6, with no clear D. Per germline, CDR1 SGHKS and CDR2 YYEKEE (reference sequence). This CDR3 has 15 amino acids. V lost 1 base to trimming and J lost 7 bases, with 12 bases between them.

The chain has TRBV7-2 and TRBJ2-7, with D uncertain. The germline V gene encodes CDR1 SGHTA and CDR2 FQGNSA. The ends were cut back, 0 bases at V and 7 bases at J, with 13 bases in the middle. This CDR3 has 14 amino acids. The DNA of the CDR3 is TGTGCCAGCAGCTTAGCGGAACTGCTGGGGGAGCAGTACTTC. Its protein product is CASSLAELLGEQYF.

This clone came up once. The V gene is TRBV27, the J gene TRBJ2-7; 7 nucleotides match TRBD1. The germline V gene encodes CDR1 MNHEY and CDR2 SMNVEV (reference sequence). This CDR3 region has 14 residues. The V segment lost 6 bases and the J segment 0 bases; nucleotides outside the gene matches: 5. CDR3 residues: CASSPGDSSYEQYF. The CDR3 coding sequence is TGTGCCAGCAGCCCAGGGGACAGCTCCTACGAGCAGTACTTC.

The V and J genes are TRBV4-1 and TRBJ2-7; D may be TRBD2 (6 bases). Trimming took 0 bases from V and 3 from J, leaving 18 bases between them. The CDR3 is made up of 17 amino acids. Per the germline V gene, CDR1 is MGHRA and CDR2 is YSYEKL. CDR3: CASSQDPPGVGGYEQYF. CDR3 sequence (DNA): TGCGCCAGCAGCCAAGATCCCCCGGGAGTGGGGGGCTACGAGCAGTACTTC.

The J gene is TRBJ2-3, the V gene TRBV7-2; 11 bases match TRBD2. Germline V gene data show CDR1 as SGHTA and CDR2 as FQGNSA. V lost 1 base, J lost 3 bases, and 6 bases stayed unmatched. This CDR3 has 17 residues. The CDR3 DNA is TGTGCCAGCAGCTTAGATTTAGCGGGGGGGCGAACAGATACGCAGTATTTT. Translating gives CASSLDLAGGRTDTQYF.

The CDR3 DNA reads as TGTGCCAGCAGTCACCAACCGGGGACTAGCGGGGCCGACGAGCAGTACTTC. Its translation: CASSHQPGTSGADEQYF. V is TRBV27 and J is TRBJ2-7; TRBD2 aligns across 13 bases. V shed 5 bases, J shed 5 bases, and the junction held 12 bases outside the gene matches. The germline CDR1 and CDR2 sequences are MNHEY and SMNVEV (reference sequence). There are 17 residues in the CDR3.

The rearrangement joins TRBV9 to TRBJ2-5, with 9 positions matching TRBD1. This CDR3 contains 15 residues. Germline values: CDR1 SGDLS, CDR2 YYNGEE. The trim removed 4 bases at V and 4 bases at J, leaving 8 bases unmatched. This CDR3 is CASSPWTGESETQYF. The CDR3 DNA follows: TGTGCCAGCAGCCCCTGGACAGGGGAGTCAGAGACCCAGTACTTC.

This clone was seen once. Here the CDR3 DNA reads TGTGCCAGCAGCCCGGATGGGCTAGCGGGGGGGACGCAGTATTTT. Amino acids: CASSPDGLAGGTQYF. The chain uses TRBV7-2 and TRBJ2-3, with TRBD2 matching over 12 bases. The CDR3 runs 15 residues. Trimming cost V 5 bases and J 9 bases; bases outside gene matches: 9. Germline lookup yields CDR1 SGHTA and CDR2 FQGNSA.

The rearrangement uses TRBV11-2 and TRBJ1-1; 8 nucleotides agree with TRBD1. In germline, CDR1 is SGHAT, CDR2 FQNNGV. This CDR3 is 16 amino acids long. Trimming removed 1 base from V and 5 bases from J; junction bases left unmatched: 9. The CDR3 coding sequence is TGTGCCAGCAGCTTAGGTGCAGGGGGCGCAAAGACTGAAGCTTTCTTT. Translating it yields CASSLGAGGAKTEAFF.

The gene calls are TRBV6-5 and TRBJ1-2; TRBD1 matches at 7 bases. Germline loops: CDR1 MNHEY, CDR2 SVGAGI. This CDR3 is built from 15 residues. V lost 6 bases to trimming and J lost 7 bases; unmatched junction nucleotides: 14. The CDR3 region is CASSPTVHNRGGYTF. The CDR3 DNA sequence: TGTGCCAGCAGCCCTACAGTACACAACAGGGGTGGCTACACCTTC.

V and J are TRBV4-1 and TRBJ2-3, with 15 bases identical to TRBD2. Germline values: CDR1 MGHRA, CDR2 YSYEKL. The CDR3 has 15 amino acids. With 5 bases clipped from V and 6 bases from J, the junction kept 3 bases outside the gene matches. CDR3 in amino acids: CASSWTSGGADTQYF. The CDR3 nucleotides read TGCGCCAGCAGCTGGACTAGCGGGGGGGCGGATACGCAGTATTTT.

The chain recombines TRBV7-9 with TRBJ2-5; 12 nucleotides agree with TRBD2. The J segment lost 5 bases and the V segment lost 5 bases, leaving 6 bases of the junction unmatched. CDR1 is SEHNR and CDR2 is FQNEAQ in the germline V gene (reference sequence). CDR3 size: 15 residues. CDR3 sequence reads: CASSLLAGGGETQYF. CDR3 sequence (DNA): TGTGCCAGCAGCCTACTAGCGGGGGGCGGCGAGACCCAGTACTTC.

This clone was recorded only once. This chain uses TRBV4-1 with TRBJ2-7; 9 nucleotides match TRBD2. This CDR3 has 15 residues. With V trimmed by 1 base and J by 2 bases, 3 bases remained unmatched. CDR1 and CDR2 from the germline V gene are MGHRA and YSYEKL. The CDR3 region has the DNA TGCGCCAGCAGCCAAGGTGGGACTAGCCCCTACGAGCAGTACTTC. Translation gives CASSQGGTSPYEQYF.

V usage is TRBV27 and J usage is TRBJ2-7; TRBD1 is a possible D gene (5 bases). Between the trimmed V and J ends, which lost 3 bases and 0 bases, there was a span of 9 bases. The CDR3 loop spans 14 amino acids. Germline CDR1 reads MNHEY; CDR2 reads SMNVEV (reference sequence). The CDR3 DNA reads as TGTGCCAGCAGTTTCTCGACAGACTCCTACGAGCAGTACTTC. Encoded protein: CASSFSTDSYEQYF.

This sequence joins TRBV7-3 and TRBJ2-7; D is possibly TRBD2 (5 bases). V dropped 0 bases and J dropped 4 bases, with 13 bases sitting between them. The CDR3 is 15 amino acids. CDR1 is SGHTA and CDR2 is FQGTGA in the germline V gene. CDR3 residues: CASSLTASSNYEQYF. CDR3 coding DNA: TGTGCCAGCAGCTTAACGGCTAGCTCCAATTACGAGCAGTACTTC. Complete variable domain (other parts from reference TRBV7-3 and TRBJ2-7): GAGVSQTPSNKVTEKGKYVELRCDPISGHTALYWYRQSLGQGPEFLIYFQGTGAADDSGLPNDRFFAVRPEGSVSTLKIQRTERGDSAVYLCASSLTASSNYEQYFGPGTRLTVT.

J is TRBJ1-2 and V is TRBV10-3; D possibly corresponds to TRBD1 (5 bases). Trimming removed 3 bases from V and 6 bases from J, with 17 bases in between. Germline V gene data show CDR1 as ENHRY and CDR2 as SYGVKD. CDR3 length: 15 amino acids. The CDR3 sequence: CAISESEVGVDGYTF. The DNA for the CDR3 is TGTGCCATCAGTGAATCTGAGGTGGGGGTTGATGGCTACACCTTC.

The chain recombines TRBV7-9 with TRBJ2-2, with 8 bases lining up with TRBD1. Germline loops: CDR1 SEHNR, CDR2 FQNEAQ (reference sequence). This CDR3 has 14 residues. V was pared by 5 bases and J by 6 bases, with 5 bases of the junction left unmatched. The CDR3 DNA reads as TGTGCCAGCAGCCACGGACAGGGTCCCGGGGAGCTGTTTTTT. Encoded protein: CASSHGQGPGELFF.

This chain joins TRBV6-5 and TRBJ1-5; D not certain. Trimming left V 2 bases short and J 5 bases short, with 10 bases between. Looked up from germline, CDR1 is MNHEY and CDR2 is SVGAGI. The CDR3 consists of 14 residues. The CDR3 nucleotides are TGTGCCAGCAGTTACCCCATCGCTTATCAGCCCCAGCATTTT. Protein sequence: CASSYPIAYQPQHF.

In its sample, this clone was seen once. Other DNA sequences in the sample encode the same CDR3. The V and J genes are TRBV9 and TRBJ2-7; the D gene could be TRBD1 or TRBD2 (5 bases each). This CDR3 is built from 14 residues. Trimming took off 0 bases at V and 2 bases at J, with 9 bases between the two ends. CDR1 is SGDLS and CDR2 is YYNGEE in the germline V gene. CDR3 bases: TGTGCCAGCAGCGTAGGTGGGGGAACCTACGAGCAGTACTTC. It specifies CASSVGGGTYEQYF.

The chain has TRBV25-1 and TRBJ2-3; tentative D call: TRBD2 (5 bases). The V end lost 1 base, the J end lost 5 bases, and 16 bases lay between the germline ends. CDR1 and CDR2 from the germline V gene are MGHDK and SYGVNS. This CDR3 spans 16 amino acids. The CDR3 nucleotides are TGTGCCAGCAGTGAATCGGAGGTCTCCTGGGGAGATACGCAGTATTTT. Translation gives CASSESEVSWGDTQYF.

The J gene is TRBJ1-4, the V gene TRBV23-1; 7 bases fit TRBD1. TRBV23-1 is an ORF, with its function uncertain. The ends lost 8 bases at V and 5 bases at J; junction bases unmatched: 11. This CDR3 has 15 residues. CDR3 nucleotide sequence: TGCGCCAGCGGCCGACAGGGAAACCCCAATGAAAAACTGTTTTTT. Protein sequence: CASGRQGNPNEKLFF.